Listed below are T cell receptor beta chains from one sample, sequenced in a study of CD8+ T cells in alopecia areata. Here immunoSEQ multiplex PCR was the method, and the copy in TCRdb shows in-frame clones only, minus some. The profile shows about 210,000 clones, more than 45% of them singletons. This sample comprised CD4+ T cells sorted from blood, obtained at week 4, from a patient treated with tofacitinib. The receptor source for this set is a human donor with alopecia areata. The CDR3 runs from the conserved cysteine through the conserved F or W. D genes are given only for firm matches. Clone sizes are given selectively: once, few, many, or a class where the clone is expanded.

v_call	d_call	j_call	clone_size	cdr3_aa	cdr3_nt
TRBV25-1	TRBD1	TRBJ1-2	NA	CASSGTGWGGYTF	TGTGCCAGCAGTGGGACAGGGTGGGGTGGCTACACCTTC
TRBV30	NA	TRBJ1-1	few	CASTEQGITEAFF	TGTGCCTCTACAGAGCAGGGGATCACTGAAGCTTTCTTT
TRBV29-1	NA	TRBJ2-3	once	CSVLGRNTDTQYF	TGCAGCGTTCTGGGTCGGAACACAGATACGCAGTATTTT
TRBV5-1	NA	TRBJ1-1	NA	CASSLDGTPDTEAFF	TGCGCCAGCAGCTTGGACGGGACACCAGACACTGAAGCTTTCTTT
TRBV7-2	TRBD2	TRBJ2-1	NA	CASSQGSGGSYNEQFF	TGTGCCAGCAGCCAAGGTAGCGGGGGATCCTACAATGAGCAGTTCTTC
TRBV4-3	NA	TRBJ2-3	few	CASSQAGTDTQYF	TGCGCCAGCAGCCAAGCAGGCACAGATACGCAGTATTTT
TRBV9	TRBD1	TRBJ1-2	NA	CASSVGGQGARGYTF	TGTGCCAGCAGCGTAGGTGGACAGGGGGCGCGAGGCTACACCTTC
TRBV14	NA	TRBJ2-7	few	CASSQATGMTYEQYF	TGTGCCAGCAGCCAAGCCACAGGGATGACCTACGAGCAGTACTTC
TRBV15	NA	TRBJ1-1	few	CATSRDPQGYNEAFF	TGTGCCACCAGCAGAGATCCCCAGGGGTACAATGAAGCTTTCTTT
TRBV30	TRBD2	TRBJ2-2	NA	CAWSVLAGTGELFF	TGTGCCTGGAGTGTACTAGCGGGCACCGGGGAGCTGTTTTTT
TRBV4-3	NA	TRBJ1-1	NA	CASSQDPNTEAFF	TGCGCCAGCAGCCAAGATCCGAACACTGAAGCTTTCTTT
TRBV28	NA	TRBJ1-1	few	CASCRGVPEAFF	TGTGCCAGCTGCCGGGGAGTACCTGAAGCTTTCTTT
TRBV2	NA	TRBJ2-1	NA	CAGRGEAYEQFF	TGTGCCGGCCGGGGTGAGGCCTATGAGCAGTTCTTC
TRBV4-3	NA	TRBJ2-7	few	CASSQGRTIGEQYF	TGCGCCAGCAGCCAAGGTCGGACGATCGGCGAGCAGTACTTC
TRBV30	TRBD1	TRBJ1-6	NA	CAWSVQGVKYNSPLHF	TGTGCCTGGAGTGTACAGGGGGTAAAGTATAATTCACCCCTCCACTTT
TRBV2	NA	TRBJ1-3	few	CASSELGGNTIYF	TGTGCCAGCAGCGAGTTGGGCGGAAACACCATATATTTT
TRBV27	NA	TRBJ2-4	NA	CASSLVPGDNIQYF	TGTGCCAGCAGTTTAGTTCCAGGGGATAACATTCAGTACTTC
TRBV5-4	NA	TRBJ1-6	many	CASSHNREDSPLHF	TGTGCCAGCAGCCATAACAGGGAGGATTCACCCCTCCACTTT
TRBV11-3	NA	TRBJ2-1	few	CASSSAFGSNEQFF	TGTGCCAGCAGCTCGGCATTTGGATCCAATGAGCAGTTCTTC
TRBV18	NA	TRBJ2-5	NA	CASSPRVQETQYF	TGTGCCAGCTCACCAAGGGTCCAAGAGACCCAGTACTTC
TRBV23-1	NA	TRBJ2-7	NA	CACRESEYEQYF	TGCGCATGCAGGGAATCGGAATACGAGCAGTACTTC
TRBV2	NA	TRBJ2-7	NA	CASSPRAVSSYEQYF	TGTGCCAGCAGTCCGCGGGCGGTGAGCTCCTACGAGCAGTACTTC
TRBV29-1	NA	TRBJ2-1	NA	CSVPDYNEQFF	TGCAGCGTCCCAGATTACAATGAGCAGTTCTTC
TRBV20-1	NA	TRBJ2-3	few	CSAIDYPTQYF	TGCAGTGCTATCGACTACCCAACGCAGTATTTT
TRBV28	NA	TRBJ1-5	few	CASKGGMSNQPQHF	TGTGCCAGCAAGGGGGGGATGAGCAATCAGCCCCAGCATTTT
TRBV14	TRBD2	TRBJ2-1	few	CASSMIPAGTSGGPARRSYNEQFF	TGTGCCAGCAGCATGATCCCGGCCGGGACTAGCGGGGGGCCAGCCCGACGCTCCTACAATGAGCAGTTCTTC
TRBV30	TRBD2	TRBJ2-7	NA	CAWSATSGGYEQYF	TGTGCCTGGAGCGCGACTAGCGGGGGATACGAGCAGTACTTC
TRBV25-1	NA	TRBJ2-1	NA	CASSQDGGSYNEQFF	TGTGCCAGCAGTCAGGACGGAGGCTCCTACAATGAGCAGTTCTTC
TRBV29-1	TRBD1	TRBJ1-1	few	CSVLGQEKPGTEAFF	TGCAGCGTACTGGGACAGGAGAAACCAGGGACTGAAGCTTTCTTT
TRBV7-9	NA	TRBJ1-4	few	CASSLSSGLELFF	TGTGCCAGCAGCTTGAGTTCGGGATTGGAACTGTTTTTT
TRBV7-8	NA	TRBJ2-7	few	CASSRDTNYEQYF	TGTGCCAGCAGCCGGGACACCAACTACGAGCAGTACTTC
TRBV29-1	TRBD2	TRBJ2-3	NA	CSLVGRGHPDTQYF	TGCAGCCTGGTGGGGAGGGGCCACCCAGATACGCAGTATTTT
TRBV2	NA	TRBJ1-2	NA	CASSDRGGGYTF	TGTGCCAGCAGTGATAGGGGCGGAGGCTACACCTTC
TRBV30	NA	TRBJ2-7	NA	CAWSVSAEYEQYF	TGTGCCTGGAGTGTATCGGCAGAATACGAGCAGTACTTC
TRBV5-1	NA	TRBJ2-3	NA	CASSLGMDTDTQYF	TGCGCCAGCAGCCTGGGGATGGACACAGATACGCAGTATTTT
TRBV29-1	NA	TRBJ2-3	few	CSEGRRSTDTQYF	TGCAGCGAGGGGAGAAGGTCCACAGATACGCAGTATTTT
TRBV29-1	NA	TRBJ1-1	NA	CSVLLAESEAFF	TGCAGCGTTCTTTTGGCGGAGTCTGAAGCTTTCTTT
TRBV5-6	TRBD1	TRBJ1-3	many	CASSYRGSGNTIYF	TGTGCCAGCAGCTACAGGGGCTCTGGAAACACCATATATTTT
TRBV30	NA	TRBJ2-1	NA	CAWTPGKNNEQFF	TGTGCCTGGACGCCCGGTAAAAACAATGAGCAGTTCTTC
TRBV14	NA	TRBJ1-2	NA	CASSQLGTQNYGYTF	TGTGCCAGCAGCCAACTGGGGACCCAAAACTATGGCTACACCTTC
TRBV4-3	NA	TRBJ2-2	NA	CASSQESASTGELFF	TGCGCCAGCAGCCAAGAGTCGGCGAGCACCGGGGAGCTGTTTTTT
TRBV18	NA	TRBJ1-4	NA	CASSPRVRDRHEKLFF	TGTGCCAGCTCACCACGAGTCAGGGATCGACATGAAAAACTGTTTTTT
TRBV27	NA	TRBJ1-6	once	CASSWGDSPLHF	TGTGCCAGCAGTTGGGGGGATTCACCCCTCCACTTT
TRBV7-2	NA	TRBJ1-1	few	CASSHIGTEAFF	TGTGCCAGCAGCCATATCGGAACTGAAGCTTTCTTT
TRBV28	NA	TRBJ2-5	NA	CASSLDTRQETQYF	TGTGCCAGCAGTTTAGACACCCGTCAAGAGACCCAGTACTTC
TRBV30	TRBD1	TRBJ2-7	NA	CAWSPSFTGVSF	TGTGCCTGGAGCCCCTCTTTTACAGGGGTGAGCTTC
TRBV5-4	TRBD1	TRBJ1-6	NA	CASSTRQGLYSPLHF	TGTGCCAGCAGCACCCGACAGGGGCTTTACTCACCCCTCCACTTT
TRBV7-2	TRBD2	TRBJ2-1	NA	CASSLEGTSGARSQFF	TGTGCCAGCAGCTTAGAGGGGACTAGCGGGGCCAGATCGCAGTTCTTC
TRBV5-1	TRBD1	TRBJ1-5	NA	CASSPLTGSNQPQHF	TGCGCCAGCAGCCCGCTGACAGGGAGTAATCAGCCCCAGCATTTT
TRBV5-5	NA	TRBJ2-7	few	CASSLGTGVYEQYF	TGTGCCAGCAGCTTGGGGACCGGAGTTTACGAGCAGTACTTC
TRBV5-4	TRBD1	TRBJ1-4	few	CASSLQGEEKLFF	TGTGCCAGCAGCTTACAGGGGGAGGAAAAACTGTTTTTT
TRBV29-1	NA	TRBJ1-1	NA	CSVRTSWEAFF	TGCAGCGTTAGAACCAGTTGGGAAGCTTTCTTT
TRBV2	NA	TRBJ1-2	few	CASRPGDGGYTF	TGTGCCAGCAGACCCGGGGACGGAGGCTACACCTTC
TRBV2	TRBD1	TRBJ1-5	many	CASSEGRTGDQPQHF	TGTGCCAGCAGTGAAGGACGGACAGGGGATCAGCCCCAGCATTTT
TRBV21-1	NA	TRBJ2-7	few	CASSSNEQYF	TGTGCCAGCAGCTCGAACGAGCAGTACTTC
TRBV6-5	TRBD2	TRBJ2-7	once	CASSRDLAGGPEQYF	TGTGCCAGCAGTCGAGACCTAGCGGGGGGGCCCGAGCAGTACTTC